This entry concerns a single TCR beta chain. A second PCR, run for about 6 to 11 cycles, used a sample-barcoded 5' primer plus a J-beta primer mix. One entry per CDR3 protein results from TCRdb running MiXCR on the 5' RACE reads. The sample records about a million distinct CDR3 sequences, 45% to 50% being singletons. This entry comes from a study of blood T cells in healthy people across ages. This CDR3 comprises 15 residues. Trimming shortened V by 0 bases and J by 5 bases, and 14 bases separated the two germline ends. Germline lookup yields CDR1 SGHNT and CDR2 YYREEE (reference sequence). The specimen was blood. J is TRBJ1-2 and V is TRBV5-4, with a weak D call TRBD1 (6 bases). The receptor was derived from a man aged 30-40 years in good health. DNA of the CDR3: TGTGCCAGCAGCTTGGCCGGGGACACGGGATATGGCTACACCTTC. Its protein product is CASSLAGDTGYGYTF.